The 26 T cell receptor beta chains reported below all come from one sample, sequenced in a study of regulatory T cells in long-lasting Graves disease. TCR beta libraries were built with iRepertoire HTBI primers and Arm-PCR of CDR3 regions. TCRdb analysed the multiplex PCR reads with MiXCR anew, one entry per CDR3 protein. The sample has 430,000 or so distinct CDR3 sequences; roughly a fifth are singletons. Sample time point: persistent/refractory GD, antithyroid drugs over 5 years with positive TRAb. PBMC RNA served as the TCR library source. The specimen comprised peripheral blood mononuclear cells (PBMCs), sampled when the disease was refractory, from a patient treated with antithyroid drugs. These receptors all stem from a female donor with Graves disease.

This clonotype was recorded at least ten times. The V call is TRBV28, the J call TRBJ2-2; D is ambiguous. The CDR3 contains 12 residues. Germline V gene data show CDR1 as MDHEN and CDR2 as SYDVKM. The germline V and J ends were trimmed by 7 bases and 7 bases, with 10 bases remaining between them. The CDR3: CASTARLGELFF. The CDR3 region has the DNA TGTGCCAGCACGGCTCGGCTCGGGGAGCTGTTTTTT.

This clonotype has just a few counts. The chain couples TRBV6-1 to TRBJ2-5; tentative D call: TRBD1 (5 bases). Germline V gene lookup returns CDR1 MNHNS and CDR2 SASEGT. This CDR3 is 16 amino acids long. V was clipped by 9 bases and J by 6 bases, with 26 bases between them. The CDR3 region is CASTKIGAGWKKTQYF. The CDR3 nucleotides read TGTGCCAGTACGAAAATTGGGGCAGGTTGGAAGAAGACCCAGTACTTC.

The V and J genes are TRBV7-9 and TRBJ2-1, with 8 bases fitting TRBD2. V lost 7 bases, J lost 8 bases, and 10 bases stayed unmatched. This CDR3 contains 14 residues. Per the germline V gene, CDR1 is SEHNR and CDR2 is FQNEAQ (reference sequence). The CDR3 region has the DNA TGTGCCAGCATCCTAGCGGGCCTGTCGGATGAGCAGTTCTTC. This gives the protein CASILAGLSDEQFF. Full variable domain (remainder filled in from reference TRBV7-9 and TRBJ2-1): DTGVSQNPRHKITKRGQNVTFRCDPISEHNRLYWYRQTLGQGPEFLTYFQNEAQLEKSRLLSDRFSAERPKGSFSTLEIQRTEQGDSAMYLCASILAGLSDEQFFGPGTRLTVL.

The chain employs TRBV6-2 or TRBV6-3 and TRBJ2-3; 10 bases agree with TRBD2. CDR1 and CDR2 from the germline V gene are MNHEY and SVGEGT. With V trimmed by 0 bases and J by 1 base, 1 base remained unmatched. The CDR3 sequence is 16 residues long. The CDR3 region is CASSYSLAGGTDTQYF. As DNA, the CDR3 is TGTGCCAGCAGTTACTCTCTAGCGGGAGGCACAGATACGCAGTATTTT.

The chain employs TRBV5-1 and TRBJ2-5, with TRBD2 matching over 7 bases. Germline CDR1 reads SGHRS; CDR2 reads YFSETQ. V shed 6 bases and J 5 bases; nucleotides not matched to a gene: 7. The CDR3 consists of 13 residues. CDR3 in DNA: TGCGCCAGCAATAACGGGAGGTCCGAGACCCAGTACTTC. Its protein is CASNNGRSETQYF. Full variable domain (rest looked up from reference TRBV5-1 and TRBJ2-5): KAGVTQTPRYLIKTRGQQVTLSCSPISGHRSVSWYQQTPGQGLQFLFEYFSETQRNKGNFPGRFSGRQFSNSRSEMNVSTLELGDSALYLCASNNGRSETQYFGPGTRLLVL.

The chain joins TRBV7-2 to TRBJ2-7; D perhaps matches TRBD2 (5 bases). The ends were cut back, 4 bases at V and 4 bases at J, with 11 bases in the middle. The CDR3 is made up of 13 amino acids. Per germline, CDR1 SGHTA and CDR2 FQGNSA. The CDR3 is CASSSVGNYEQYF. In nucleotides, the CDR3 is TGTGCCAGCAGCTCTGTCGGGAATTACGAGCAGTACTTC. The variable domain in full, completed from reference TRBV7-2 and TRBJ2-7, reads GAGVSQSPSNKVTEKGKDVELRCDPISGHTALYWYRQSLGQGLEFLIYFQGNSAPDKSGLPSDRFSAERTGGSVSTLTIQRTQQEDSAVYLCASSSVGNYEQYFGPGTRLTVT.

Only a few counts were recorded for this clonotype. The J gene is TRBJ1-1, the V gene TRBV11-2; tentatively, D is TRBD1 (6 bases). There are 13 residues in the CDR3. Germline CDR1 is SGHAT and CDR2 is FQNNGV. V lost 4 bases to trimming and J lost 8 bases, with 14 bases between them. CDR3 loop: CASSYQQGTEAFF. CDR3 nucleotide sequence: TGTGCCAGCAGCTACCAACAGGGTACAGAAGCTTTCTTT.

This clonotype was recorded a few times. The rearrangement joins TRBV4-1 to TRBJ2-5; D might be TRBD1 or TRBD2, each matching 5 bases. The ends were cut back, 3 bases at V and 7 bases at J, with 12 bases in the middle. The CDR3 spans 13 residues. Germline CDR1 MGHRA, CDR2 YSYEKL. The CDR3, as DNA: TGCGCCAGCAGCCATACGTCTGGGGGGACCCAGTACTTC. It yields the protein CASSHTSGGTQYF.

The chain has TRBV10-3 and TRBJ2-5; a weak D match, TRBD1 (6 bases). The germline V gene encodes CDR1 ENHRY and CDR2 SYGVKD. The CDR3 length is 15 residues. The V gene lost 0 bases and the J gene lost 2 bases, with 10 bases spanning the gap. CDR3 DNA: TGTGCCATCAGTGAGTCGGGGACACAACAAGAGACCCAGTACTTC. This gives the protein CAISESGTQQETQYF.

In this sample, this clonotype turned up many times. The CDR3 loop is CASSRERTEAFF. CDR3 DNA: TGTGCCAGCAGCCGAGAAAGGACTGAAGCTTTCTTT. The chain is built from TRBV5-5 and TRBJ1-1; no reliable D call. Germline CDR1 is SGHKS and CDR2 is YYEKEE (reference sequence). The ends were cut back, 4 bases at V and 5 bases at J, with 9 bases in the middle. CDR3 size: 12 residues.

The rearrangement links TRBV5-4 to TRBJ1-1, with unresolved D. The CDR3 runs 13 residues. Trimming shortened V by 2 bases and J by 5 bases, and 10 bases separated the two germline ends. Per germline, CDR1 SGHNT and CDR2 YYREEE (reference sequence). The CDR3 region has the DNA TGTGCCAGCAGCTTTCACTCACCAACTGAAGCTTTCTTT. Amino acids: CASSFHSPTEAFF.

Only a few counts were recorded for this clonotype. V and J are TRBV29-1 and TRBJ2-7; D remains ambiguous. The CDR3 is made up of 13 amino acids. V lost 4 bases and J 1 base, leaving 11 bases between the germline ends. Germline CDR1 SQVTM, CDR2 ANQGSEA. CDR3 loop: CSVAQSNSYEQYF. The CDR3 bases are TGCAGCGTTGCGCAGTCGAATTCCTACGAGCAGTACTTC.

This clonotype has at least ten counts. This chain links TRBV6-1 with TRBJ1-4, with a possible D match to TRBD1 (5 bases). Trimming shortened V by 8 bases and J by 7 bases, and 17 bases separated the two germline ends. This CDR3 is 14 amino acids long. CDR1 is MNHNS, CDR2 SASEGT, per germline. The CDR3 sequence is CASVRGTESEKLFF. The CDR3 bases are TGTGCCAGCGTGAGGGGAACAGAATCTGAAAAACTGTTTTTT.

There are a few counts of this clonotype. The chain links TRBV3-1 to TRBJ2-2; 11 nucleotides agree with TRBD2. There are 17 residues in the CDR3. The V gene end was trimmed by 3 bases and the J gene end by 5 bases; junction bases not matched to a gene: 8. Germline V gene sequence: CDR1 LGHDT, CDR2 YNNKEL (reference sequence). The CDR3: CASSQNIAGGPTGELFF. The DNA of the CDR3 is TGTGCCAGCAGCCAGAATATAGCGGGAGGGCCAACCGGGGAGCTGTTTTTT.

In its sample, this clonotype was seen a few times. The chain has TRBV6-1 and TRBJ1-1; a weak D match, TRBD1 (6 bases). The germline V and J ends were trimmed by 11 bases and 3 bases, with 10 bases remaining between them. The length of the CDR3 is 11 residues. Per the germline V gene, CDR1 is MNHNS and CDR2 is SASEGT. CDR3 in amino acids: CAGQTDTEAFF. The CDR3 DNA is TGTGCCGGACAGACGGACACTGAAGCTTTCTTT.

This clonotype has more than one count but fewer than ten. The genes are TRBV4-2 and TRBJ1-1, with no clear D. This CDR3 has 14 amino acids. The germline V gene encodes CDR1 LGHNA and CDR2 YNFKEQ. The ends were cut back, 0 bases at V and 7 bases at J, with 12 bases in the middle. The CDR3 nucleotides are TGTGCCAGCAGCCAAGAAGAAAGGCTGGGTGAAGCTTTCTTT. This sequence encodes CASSQEERLGEAFF.

The gene calls are TRBV7-9 and TRBJ2-2; 9 bases agree with TRBD2. This CDR3 has 16 amino acids. V trimming: 2 bases; J trimming: 1 base; junction bases outside the gene matches: 2. Germline-derived CDR1 and CDR2 are SEHNR and FQNEAQ (reference sequence). The CDR3 DNA follows: TGTGCCAGCAGCTTAAGACTAGCGGAGAACACCGGGGAGCTGTTTTTT. Its protein is CASSLRLAENTGELFF.

This clonotype was picked up many times. V usage is TRBV12-3 or TRBV12-4 and J usage is TRBJ1-1, with D possibly being TRBD1 (5 bases). V lost 5 bases and J lost 7, with 23 bases in between. CDR3 size: 16 residues. CDR3 residues: CASSPPRQPAGHEAFF. CDR3 sequence (DNA): TGTGCCAGCAGTCCACCCCGACAGCCTGCGGGGCATGAAGCTTTCTTT.

This clonotype has more than one count but fewer than ten. J is TRBJ1-5 and V is TRBV19; D is uncertain. The CDR3 sequence is 15 residues long. Trimming took off 6 bases at V and 2 bases at J, with 14 bases between the two ends. The germline V gene encodes CDR1 LNHDA and CDR2 SQIVND (reference sequence). This chain's CDR3 is CASSHSAQGNQPQHF. The DNA of the CDR3 is TGTGCCAGTAGCCACTCTGCTCAGGGCAATCAGCCCCAGCATTTT. The full variable domain, with the rest looked up from reference TRBV19 and TRBJ1-5, is DGGITQSPKYLFRKEGQNVTLSCEQNLNHDAMYWYRQDPGQGLRLIYYSQIVNDFQKGDIAEGYSVSREKKESFPLTVTSAQKNPTAFYLCASSHSAQGNQPQHFGDGTRLSIL.

Turning to this clonotype: At one end, the junction sequence differs from germline, possibly due to a read error. This chain links TRBV27 with TRBJ2-7; unclear D gene. The CDR3 is 14 residues long. In germline, CDR1 is MNHEY, CDR2 SMNVEV (reference sequence). DNA of the CDR3: TGTACCAGCCGCTCCGAGGACGTACGTACGGAGCAGTACTTC. This gives the protein CTSRSEDVRTEQYF.

This clonotype has ten or more counts. V usage is TRBV27 and J usage is TRBJ1-2; 7 nucleotides match TRBD1. V was clipped by 10 bases and J by 6 bases; unmatched bases: 8. Germline V gene sequence: CDR1 MNHEY, CDR2 SMNVEV (reference sequence). The CDR3 is 12 residues long. Here the CDR3 reads CAIPTTGDGYTF. DNA for the CDR3: TGTGCCATCCCGACTACAGGGGATGGCTACACCTTC.

This clonotype was detected only once. The chain has TRBV5-1 and TRBJ2-7; D uncertain. The length of the CDR3 is 12 residues. With 1 base removed from V and 7 bases from J, the gap between germline ends came to 9 bases. CDR1 SGHRS and CDR2 YFSETQ come from the germline V gene. CDR3 protein: CASSLIGREQYF. The CDR3 DNA sequence: TGCGCCAGCAGCTTGATAGGGCGTGAGCAGTACTTC.

This clonotype was counted between two and nine times. This chain joins TRBV12-3 or TRBV12-4 and TRBJ2-2, with a weak D call TRBD1 (5 bases). The V gene lost 10 bases and the J gene lost 2 bases, with 17 bases spanning the gap. The CDR3 extends over 15 amino acids. The CDR3 DNA sequence: TGTGCCATCCTATCAGTTCAGGGAAACACCGGGGAGCTGTTTTTT. This encodes CAILSVQGNTGELFF.

CDR3 DNA sequence: TGCAGTGCTAGAGATGGGGGGACAGGGTTGCTAGCGGGCGACAATGAGCAGTTCTTC. Its protein is CSARDGGTGLLAGDNEQFF. The V and J genes are TRBV20-1 and TRBJ2-5, with TRBD1 as a possible D gene (9 bases). The DNA end is more similar to TRBJ2-1, so the J call may be wrong. This CDR3 is 19 amino acids long. Germline V gene lookup returns CDR1 DFQATT and CDR2 SNEGSKA (reference sequence).

This clonotype was seen more than once but under ten times. The gene calls are TRBV18 and TRBJ1-5, with 8 bases matching TRBD1. Trimming removed 5 bases from V and 2 bases from J; junction bases left unmatched: 5. Germline CDR1 reads KGHSH; CDR2 reads LQKENI. This CDR3 contains 15 residues. The CDR3 protein is CASSEGQARNQPQHF. The CDR3 coding sequence is TGTGCCAGCTCAGAGGGACAGGCCCGCAATCAGCCCCAGCATTTT.

The genes are TRBV20-1 and TRBJ2-3; 9 positions agree with TRBD1. CDR1 is DFQATT, CDR2 SNEGSKA, per germline (reference sequence). Losses at the gene ends were 1 base for V and 2 bases for J; bases not matched to a gene: 7. There are 16 residues in the CDR3. The CDR3 protein is CSARAIQGANTDTQYF. DNA for the CDR3: TGCAGTGCTAGAGCCATACAGGGGGCGAACACAGATACGCAGTATTTT.